One sample yielded the 25 T cell receptor beta chains listed below, sequenced in a study of cytomegalovirus exposure and HLA in healthy donors. The PCR employed 60 Vbeta primers together with 13 Jbeta primers. Clones were sequenced by immunoSEQ multiplex PCR, and TCRdb holds only the in-frame ones, with some missing. The sample has 150,000 to 200,000 clones; roughly 80% are singletons. Specimen: PBMCs. These TCRs come from a male donor in good health and CMV-seropositive.

The CDR3 DNA sequence: TGTGCCAGCTCAGGGAGCTCCTACGAGCAGTACTTC. This translates into CASSGSSYEQYF. The chain uses TRBV18 and TRBJ2-7, with D maybe TRBD2 (5 bases). The CDR3 has 12 amino acids. CDR1 KGHSH and CDR2 LQKENI come from the germline V gene. The ends were cut back, 5 bases at V and 0 bases at J, with 5 bases in the middle.

This clone was recorded a few times. The chain carries TRBV28 and TRBJ2-1; 11 nucleotides agree with TRBD1. The CDR3 sequence is 17 residues long. CDR1 is MDHEN and CDR2 is SYDVKM in the germline V gene. V lost 1 base, J lost 4 bases, and 6 bases stayed unmatched. CDR3 protein: CASSLYIGTGGYNEQFF. The CDR3 bases are TGTGCCAGCAGTTTATATATTGGGACAGGGGGTTACAATGAGCAGTTCTTC. Full variable domain (remainder filled in from reference TRBV28 and TRBJ2-1): DVKVTQSSRYLVKRTGEKVFLECVQDMDHENMFWYRQDPGLGLRLIYFSYDVKMKEKGDIPEGYSVSREKKERFSLILESASTNQTSMYLCASSLYIGTGGYNEQFFGPGTRLTVL.

The chain has TRBV10-3 and TRBJ2-2, with D unclear. This CDR3 contains 16 residues. Trimming cost V 1 base and J 3 bases, with 12 bases left between them. Germline CDR1 is ENHRY and CDR2 is SYGVKD. The CDR3 sequence is CAISEFRQLYTGELFF. The CDR3, as DNA: TGTGCCATCAGTGAGTTTCGTCAACTCTACACCGGGGAGCTGTTTTTT.

This clone was recorded a few times. This chain joins TRBV5-1 and TRBJ2-7; D is perhaps TRBD2 (5 bases). Germline-derived CDR1 and CDR2 are SGHRS and YFSETQ. V was clipped by 0 bases and J by 0 bases, with 16 bases between them. CDR3 length: 17 amino acids. The CDR3 bases are TGCGCCAGCAGCTTGGGGACTCTTTCCACCTCCTCCTACGAGCAGTACTTC. It translates to CASSLGTLSTSSYEQYF. Complete variable domain (other parts from reference TRBV5-1 and TRBJ2-7): KAGVTQTPRYLIKTRGQQVTLSCSPISGHRSVSWYQQTPGQGLQFLFEYFSETQRNKGNFPGRFSGRQFSNSRSEMNVSTLELGDSALYLCASSLGTLSTSSYEQYFGPGTRLTVT.

The genes are TRBV6-6 and TRBJ1-3, with a tentative D call TRBD1 (6 bases). This CDR3 comprises 15 residues. The ends were cut back, 0 bases at V and 4 bases at J, with 10 bases in the middle. Germline assignment: CDR1 MNHNY and CDR2 SVGAGI (reference sequence). The CDR3 is CASSYSGTYGNTIYF. The CDR3 DNA is TGTGCCAGCAGTTACTCGGGGACATACGGAAACACCATATATTTT.

The chain has TRBV9 and TRBJ2-3; 9 bases line up with TRBD2. V lost 4 bases and J lost 4; bases outside the gene matches: 4. The CDR3 loop spans 14 amino acids. CDR1 and CDR2 from the germline V gene are SGDLS and YYNGEE. CDR3 in DNA: TGTGCCAGCAGCATTAGCGGGAGCTCAGATACGCAGTATTTT. It specifies CASSISGSSDTQYF.

This chain connects TRBV10-3 to TRBJ1-5; weak D call: TRBD1 (6 bases). Per germline, CDR1 ENHRY and CDR2 SYGVKD. CDR3 size: 13 residues. The V end was cut by 6 bases, the J end by 3 bases, with 9 bases between. This CDR3 reads CAISTGFNQPQHF. DNA of the CDR3: TGTGCCATCAGCACAGGGTTCAATCAGCCCCAGCATTTT.

The chain carries TRBV2 and TRBJ2-7; 10 bases are shared with TRBD2. CDR1 and CDR2 (germline): SNHLY, FYNNEI. The V and J ends lost 5 bases and 5 bases, in that order; junction bases with no gene match: 9. There are 15 residues in the CDR3. Here the CDR3 reads CASSKRGGIIDEQYF. The CDR3 DNA reads as TGTGCCAGCAGTAAGCGGGGGGGTATTATCGACGAGCAGTACTTC.

This clone appeared once. The rearrangement uses TRBV5-5 and TRBJ2-7; 8 bases fit TRBD1. The CDR3 spans 15 residues. From germline, CDR1 is SGHKS and CDR2 YYEKEE (reference sequence). The ends lost 3 bases at V and 7 bases at J; junction bases unmatched: 12. In nucleotides, the CDR3 is TGTGCCAGCAGCTCTCAGGACAGGGTAATTCGTGAGCAGTACTTC. This codes for CASSSQDRVIREQYF.

The gene calls are TRBV5-1 and TRBJ2-7; maybe TRBD2 (6 bases). The V and J ends lost 1 base and 7 bases respectively, with 9 bases between them. From germline, CDR1 is SGHRS and CDR2 YFSETQ. This CDR3 has 12 residues. The CDR3 spells CASSLWGEEQYF. The CDR3 DNA reads TGCGCCAGCAGCTTGTGGGGGGAGGAGCAGTACTTC. The complete variable domain, with remaining parts taken from reference TRBV5-1 and TRBJ2-7, reads KAGVTQTPRYLIKTRGQQVTLSCSPISGHRSVSWYQQTPGQGLQFLFEYFSETQRNKGNFPGRFSGRQFSNSRSEMNVSTLELGDSALYLCASSLWGEEQYFGPGTRLTVT.

J is TRBJ2-7 and V is TRBV2; 14 bases line up with TRBD2. The V and J ends lost 6 bases and 5 bases, in that order; junction bases with no gene match: 6. This CDR3 spans 15 amino acids. CDR1 SNHLY and CDR2 FYNNEI come from the germline V gene. The CDR3 region is CASRAGLAGVDEQYF. CDR3 sequence (DNA): TGTGCCAGCAGGGCGGGACTAGCGGGAGTGGACGAGCAGTACTTC. The complete variable domain, with remaining parts taken from reference TRBV2 and TRBJ2-7, reads EPEVTQTPSHQVTQMGQEVILRCVPISNHLYFYWYRQILGQKVEFLVSFYNNEISEKSEIFDDQFSVERPDGSNFTLKIRSTKLEDSAMYFCASRAGLAGVDEQYFGPGTRLTVT.

This clone was picked up a small number of times. V usage is TRBV4-3 and J usage is TRBJ1-3; D unclear. Germline lookup yields CDR1 LGHNA and CDR2 YSLEER. Deletions cut 0 bases from V and 4 bases from J, with 19 bases between. The CDR3 totals 18 residues. CDR3: CASSQEHSTRASGNTIYF. The CDR3 nucleotides are TGCGCCAGCAGCCAAGAACATAGTACACGAGCGTCCGGAAACACCATATATTTT.

This chain uses TRBV13 with TRBJ2-7; 7 bases align to TRBD1. V trimming: 4 bases; J trimming: 3 bases; junction bases outside the gene matches: 9. The CDR3 length is 15 residues. Germline V CDR1 and CDR2: PRHDT, FYEKMQ (reference sequence). In nucleotides, the CDR3 is TGTGCCAGCAGCTCTCGGACAGGAATGAGCTACGAGCAGTACTTC. This sequence encodes CASSSRTGMSYEQYF.

CDR3 DNA sequence: TGTGCCAGCAGTTACTTTGCAGGGATGAACACTGAAGCTTTCTTT. Translating it yields CASSYFAGMNTEAFF. The gene calls are TRBV6-5 and TRBJ1-1; tentative D call: TRBD1 (5 bases). The ends were cut back, 1 base at V and 0 bases at J, with 9 bases in the middle. The CDR3 runs to 15 residues. From germline, CDR1 is MNHEY and CDR2 SVGAGI.

The chain is built from TRBV7-8 and TRBJ2-2, with 7 bases aligning to TRBD2. CDR1 and CDR2 (germline): SGHVS, FQNEAQ. After removal of 4 bases from V and 2 bases from J, the junction contained 10 bases not matched to a gene. The CDR3 is 17 residues long. CDR3 sequence reads: CASSSPLLAENTGELFF. The CDR3 bases are TGTGCCAGCAGCTCGCCGTTGCTAGCGGAAAACACCGGGGAGCTGTTTTTT.

The chain carries TRBV11-2 and TRBJ2-3, with 10 bases aligning to TRBD2. The CDR3 has 15 amino acids. CDR1 is SGHAT, CDR2 FQNNGV, per germline. V gave up 5 bases and J gave up 1 base; unmatched junction bases: 3. The CDR3 region has the DNA TGTGCCAGCAGCCCCGGGACTAGCGGCACAGATACGCAGTATTTT. Its protein product is CASSPGTSGTDTQYF.

The gene calls are TRBV4-2 and TRBJ1-3; 8 bases are a match to TRBD1. Trimming took 2 bases from V and 4 from J; bases not matched to a gene: 4. The CDR3 consists of 15 residues. The germline gives CDR1 LGHNA, CDR2 YNFKEQ. CDR3 loop: CASSQKTGEGNTIYF. The CDR3 DNA follows: TGTGCCAGCAGCCAAAAGACAGGGGAAGGAAACACCATATATTTT.

This clone has just a few counts. The chain recombines TRBV29-1 with TRBJ2-1, with unresolved D. There are 12 residues in the CDR3. The V gene's germline CDR1 is SQVTM and CDR2 ANQGSEA. V lost 7 bases and J lost 2, with 9 bases in between. DNA of the CDR3: TGCAGCGGAACAACAGCCTACAATGAGCAGTTCTTC. It translates to CSGTTAYNEQFF.

The CDR3 is CASSLGTSGYNEQFF. CDR3 bases: TGTGCCAGCAGTCTAGGGACTAGCGGGTACAATGAGCAGTTCTTC. This chain joins TRBV6-5 and TRBJ2-1, with 12 bases aligning to TRBD2. The CDR3 is 15 amino acids. Germline lookup yields CDR1 MNHEY and CDR2 SVGAGI. Trimming took 5 bases from V and 4 from J; bases not matched to a gene: 3.

This CDR3 reads CASSNEGTHTDTQYF. The CDR3 region has the DNA TGCGCCAGCAGTAATGAAGGGACACATACAGATACGCAGTATTTT. The gene calls are TRBV5-1 and TRBJ2-3, with D perhaps matching TRBD1 (6 bases). The CDR3 consists of 15 residues. Germline V gene sequence: CDR1 SGHRS, CDR2 YFSETQ. With 5 bases removed from V and 3 bases from J, the gap between germline ends came to 16 bases.

The chain employs TRBV30 and TRBJ1-6; TRBD1 matches 7 bases. The CDR3 is 18 amino acids. Germline assignment: CDR1 GTSNPN and CDR2 SVGIG (reference sequence). J was trimmed by 0 bases and V by 1 base; bases with no gene match: 9. This CDR3 reads CAWSARTGPSSYNSPLHF. DNA of the CDR3: TGTGCCTGGAGTGCTAGGACAGGTCCGAGCTCCTATAATTCACCCCTCCACTTT. The full variable domain, rest sourced from reference TRBV30 and TRBJ1-6, is SQTIHQWPATLVQPVGSPLSLECTVEGTSNPNLYWYRQAAGRGLQLLFYSVGIGQISSEVPQNLSASRPQDRQFILSSKKLLLSDSGFYLCAWSARTGPSSYNSPLHFGNGTRLTVT.

The chain uses TRBV7-2 and TRBJ1-2; 7 positions match TRBD1. CDR1 and CDR2 from the germline V gene are SGHTA and FQGNSA. V lost 5 bases, J lost 8 bases, and 11 bases stayed unmatched. The CDR3 is made up of 14 amino acids. This CDR3 reads CASSGQVRARGYTF. Here the CDR3 DNA reads TGTGCCAGCAGCGGACAGGTTCGTGCGCGGGGCTACACCTTC.

The V gene is TRBV7-9, the J gene TRBJ2-7; 8 nucleotides agree with TRBD1. This CDR3 spans 14 amino acids. V lost 4 bases to trimming and J lost 7 bases; unmatched junction nucleotides: 9. Germline CDR1 reads SEHNR; CDR2 reads FQNEAQ (reference sequence). CDR3 nucleotide sequence: TGTGCCAGCAGCTCCCGGACAGGGTCGAGAGAGCAGTACTTC. Translation gives CASSSRTGSREQYF.

Here the CDR3 reads CASSRDTTNYGYTF. CDR3 in DNA: TGTGCCAGTAGCAGGGACACCACTAACTATGGCTACACCTTC. This chain links TRBV19 with TRBJ1-2, with TRBD1 as a possible D gene (6 bases). The V end was cut by 6 bases, the J end by 0 bases, with 11 bases between. This CDR3 comprises 14 residues. CDR1 is LNHDA and CDR2 is SQIVND in the germline V gene (reference sequence).

The V call is TRBV5-5, the J call TRBJ1-2; perhaps TRBD1 as D (6 bases). The V end lost 5 bases, the J end lost 5 bases, and 10 bases lay between the germline ends. There are 12 residues in the CDR3. Germline V gene lookup returns CDR1 SGHKS and CDR2 YYEKEE (reference sequence). In DNA, the CDR3 is TGTGCCAGCAGATCGAGGGGGTATGGCTACACCTTC. Translating gives CASRSRGYGYTF.